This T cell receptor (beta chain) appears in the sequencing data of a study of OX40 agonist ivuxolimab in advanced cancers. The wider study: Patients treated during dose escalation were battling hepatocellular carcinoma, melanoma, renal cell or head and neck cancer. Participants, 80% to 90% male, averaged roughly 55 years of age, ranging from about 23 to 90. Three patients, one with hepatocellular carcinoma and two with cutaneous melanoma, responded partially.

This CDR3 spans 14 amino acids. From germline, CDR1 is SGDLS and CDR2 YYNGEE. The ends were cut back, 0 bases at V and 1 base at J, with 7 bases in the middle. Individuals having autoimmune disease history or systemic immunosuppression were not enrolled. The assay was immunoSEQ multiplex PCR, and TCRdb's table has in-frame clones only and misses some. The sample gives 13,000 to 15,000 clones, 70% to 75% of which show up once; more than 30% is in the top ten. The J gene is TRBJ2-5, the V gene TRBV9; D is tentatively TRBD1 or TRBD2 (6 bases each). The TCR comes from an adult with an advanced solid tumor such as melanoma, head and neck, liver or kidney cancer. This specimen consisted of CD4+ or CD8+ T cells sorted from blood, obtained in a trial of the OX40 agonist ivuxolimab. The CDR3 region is CASSVEGGQETQYF. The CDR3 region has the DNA TGTGCCAGCAGCGTAGAGGGGGGCCAAGAGACCCAGTACTTC.